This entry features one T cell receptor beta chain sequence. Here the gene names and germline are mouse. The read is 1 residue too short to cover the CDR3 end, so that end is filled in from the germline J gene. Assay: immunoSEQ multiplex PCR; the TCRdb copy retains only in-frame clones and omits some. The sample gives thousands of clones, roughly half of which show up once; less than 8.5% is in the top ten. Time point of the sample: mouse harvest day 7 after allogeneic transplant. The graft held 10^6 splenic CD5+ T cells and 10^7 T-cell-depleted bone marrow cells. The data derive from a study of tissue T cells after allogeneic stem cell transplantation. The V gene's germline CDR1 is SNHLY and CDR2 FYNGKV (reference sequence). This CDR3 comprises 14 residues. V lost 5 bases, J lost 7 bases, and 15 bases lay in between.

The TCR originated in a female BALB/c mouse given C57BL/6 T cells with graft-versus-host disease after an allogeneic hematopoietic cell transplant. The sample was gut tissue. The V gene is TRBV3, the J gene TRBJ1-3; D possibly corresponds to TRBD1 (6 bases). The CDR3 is CASSPGHLLNTLYF. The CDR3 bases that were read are TGTGCCAGCAGCCCGGGACACCTCCTCAATACGCTCTAT.